This is a list of T cell receptor beta chains from one sample in a study of beta chain features in type 1 diabetes. Measured with immunoSEQ multiplex PCR; TCRdb has only the in-frame clones, and not every one. The sample includes about 450,000 clones, more than 9.5% seen only once; the top ten take around 0.05%. Source material: naive CD4+ T cells from blood. All receptors derive from a woman aged 18-29 years in good health. Both conserved end residues are part of each CDR3.

j_call v_call cdr3_aa
TRBJ2-1 TRBV28 CASSLPGLGIEQFF
TRBJ2-1 TRBV9 CASSASNSYNEQFF
TRBJ2-5 TRBV25-1 CASSESGTGKETQYF
TRBJ2-5 TRBV18 CASSQDRDFQETQYF
TRBJ2-7 TRBV19 CASSIPRQSIYEQYF
TRBJ2-1 TRBV7-9 CASGLALYNEQFF
TRBJ2-3 TRBV5-1 CASSPEVSSIWPDTQYF
TRBJ2-1 TRBV5-1 CASSSKGYNEQFF
TRBJ2-7 TRBV27 CASSLSQGTYEQYF
TRBJ2-1 TRBV4-1 CASSQVVPNPAVF
TRBJ1-5 TRBV18 CASSPPGQAGQPQHF